This TCR beta chain was documented in a study of blood T cell repertoires in COVID-19. Whole-study context: Both acute and convalescent COVID-19 samples were obtained from the United States, Italy and Spain. T cells, B-cell-depleted T cells, or PBMCs provided the cDNA or gDNA that served as material.

Sequencing used immunoSEQ multiplex PCR; TCRdb keeps in-frame clones, though not all of them. The sample includes under 350,000 clones, almost 85% seen only once; the top ten take approximately 7.6%. Germline CDR1 is SQVTM and CDR2 is ANQGSEA. V lost 4 bases, J lost 4 bases, and 8 bases stayed unmatched. The CDR3 has 14 amino acids. The V gene is TRBV29-1, the J gene TRBJ2-3; 7 positions agree with TRBD2. This TCR derives from a human donor in a cohort sampled during active COVID-19. Material: peripheral blood. The CDR3 bases are TGCAGCGTTGCCGGGGGGAGAGGGCCAGATACGCAGTATTTT. Its protein product is CSVAGGRGPDTQYF.